This T cell receptor (beta chain) was sequenced in a study of CD8 T cells in ankylosing spondylitis. Findings of the study overall: Prior literature has documented some motif variants in synovial fluid and blood from reactive arthritis. Disease-linked clones reportedly concentrated significantly in matched ankylosing spondylitis synovial fluid. Apparently characteristic of ankylosing spondylitis blood was a TCR beta motif (about 8 highly homologous variants).

In the case of this clonotype: Its antigen is not known.

Libraries for TCR beta were made by quantitative 5'-RACE with molecular barcodes. TCRdb passed the 5' RACE reads through MiXCR, listing each CDR3 protein once. The table has roughly 400,000 distinct CDR3 sequences, about a fifth seen once. This TCR derives from a male donor with ankylosing spondylitis. The sequenced material came from blood, either unsorted or a sorted T cell fraction (not recorded which).

CDR3 sequence: CASSGETGHQAFF. The CDR3 nucleotides are TGTGCCAGCAGTGGCGAGACGGGACATCAAGCTTTCTTT. This chain joins TRBV6-4 and TRBJ1-1; D is possibly TRBD1 (6 bases). The CDR3 spans 13 residues. CDR1 MRHNA and CDR2 SNTAGT come from the germline V gene. The V end was cut by 4 bases, the J end by 9 bases, with 15 bases between.